This is a list of T cell receptor beta chains from one sample in a study of Graves' ophthalmopathy and Graves' hyperthyroidism. TCRdb re-analysed the multiplex PCR reads in MiXCR, keeping a single row per CDR3 protein. The repertoire holds hundreds of thousands of distinct CDR3 sequences, with approximately 15% as singletons. Sequencing was done on a sample of blood. The receptors stem from a woman in her 30s with Graves' ophthalmopathy. Each CDR3 is given without its conserved first and last residue.

V: TRBV6-1; CDR3: ASSPYEHSNQPQH
V: TRBV4-1; CDR3: ASSQVPGTGGETQY
V: TRBV4-2; CDR3: ASSQDGTPNTEAF
V: TRBV5-1; CDR3: ASSLAPTGSYCEQY
V: TRBV6-5; CDR3: ASRGTGNTEAF
V: TRBV6-1; CDR3: ASSEVFGANVLT
V: TRBV6-5; CDR3: ASSYRAGLTGELF
V: TRBV28; CDR3: ASSLRGLGETQY
V: TRBV6-1; CDR3: ASSEGDRGGQPQH
V: TRBV12-3/TRBV12-4; CDR3: ASSLRDRGPQH
V: TRBV12-3/TRBV12-4; CDR3: ASRRNRDGGSSPLH
V: TRBV6-5; CDR3: ASSYSGQGSGNTEAF
V: TRBV7-9; CDR3: ASSLVTGYYGYT
V: TRBV19; CDR3: ASDRGLGGETQY
V: TRBV12-3/TRBV12-4; CDR3: ASILGRAGTTEAF
V: TRBV2; CDR3: ASRRGINSYEQY
V: TRBV6-2/TRBV6-3; CDR3: ASSYSGQGVRGVNTEAF
V: TRBV20-1; CDR3: SALTRGVSNQPQH
V: TRBV27; CDR3: ASSRTGALTGELF
V: TRBV7-6; CDR3: ASSPGTGPGETQY
V: TRBV12-3/TRBV12-4; CDR3: ASSLAGTSATDSNQETQY
V: TRBV24-1; CDR3: ATSDFGSHEQY
V: TRBV20-1; CDR3: SAMTSGMETQY
V: TRBV28; CDR3: ASAGNPSYEQY
V: TRBV20-1; CDR3: SASPVAGGPGETQY
V: TRBV12-3/TRBV12-4; CDR3: ASSSPPSYEQY
V: TRBV20-1; CDR3: SALRTGRTLNSPLH
V: TRBV12-3/TRBV12-4; CDR3: ASRGGTFNQPQH
V: TRBV28; CDR3: ASKGGHEQY
V: TRBV6-5; CDR3: ASSYSKGGGLETQY
V: TRBV7-8; CDR3: ASSPARVSGNTIY
V: TRBV29-1; CDR3: SLRDNTEAF
V: TRBV19; CDR3: ASRVTDYSNQPQH
V: TRBV3-1; CDR3: ASSQEFSFN
V: TRBV28; CDR3: ASSLVEGNNYGYT
V: TRBV20-1; CDR3: SARGGTTGSF
V: TRBV28; CDR3: ASSSGTGSFYEQY
V: TRBV28; CDR3: ASSLVQPTYGYT
V: TRBV6-1; CDR3: ASTGNLNEETQY
V: TRBV2; CDR3: ASRQSGGPFEQY
V: TRBV10-3; CDR3: AISESGTGQETQY
V: TRBV11-3; CDR3: ASSLQVQRNSPLH
V: TRBV7-9; CDR3: ASSLGPGLEQY
V: TRBV20-1; CDR3: SARTQTRDFTGELF
V: TRBV12-3/TRBV12-4; CDR3: ASFQTSGTPNEQF
V: TRBV7-9; CDR3: ASSSDRDTGELF
V: TRBV7-8; CDR3: ASSLLEGRDGYT
V: TRBV12-3/TRBV12-4; CDR3: ASSIAGPYQETQY
V: TRBV24-1; CDR3: ATSDSSPGNTIY
V: TRBV6-1; CDR3: ASSPPLRTLNYGYT
V: TRBV6-1; CDR3: ASSGGTANSYEQY
V: TRBV6-5; CDR3: ASSYGGTGYEQY
V: TRBV28; CDR3: ASSPRVRGTEAF
V: TRBV12-3/TRBV12-4; CDR3: ASSLTGVRNGYT
V: TRBV6-5; CDR3: ASSYSEWRRVENTIY
V: TRBV25-1; CDR3: ASSRKGTEAF
V: TRBV7-9; CDR3: ASSLRRKDLNTEAF
V: TRBV6-5; CDR3: ASSYSMTAGTQY